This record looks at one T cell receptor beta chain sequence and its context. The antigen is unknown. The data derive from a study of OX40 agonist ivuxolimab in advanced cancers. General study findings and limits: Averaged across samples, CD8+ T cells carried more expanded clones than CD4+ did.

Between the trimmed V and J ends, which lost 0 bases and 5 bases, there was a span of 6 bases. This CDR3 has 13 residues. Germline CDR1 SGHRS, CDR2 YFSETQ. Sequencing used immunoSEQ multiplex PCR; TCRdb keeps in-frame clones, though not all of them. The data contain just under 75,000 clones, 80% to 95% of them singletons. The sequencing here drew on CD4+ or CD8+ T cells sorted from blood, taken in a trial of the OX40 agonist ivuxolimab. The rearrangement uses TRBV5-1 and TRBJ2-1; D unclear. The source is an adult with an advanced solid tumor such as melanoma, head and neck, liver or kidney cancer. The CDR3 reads CASSLEPDNEQFF. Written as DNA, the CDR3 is TGCGCCAGCAGCTTGGAGCCAGACAATGAGCAGTTCTTC.